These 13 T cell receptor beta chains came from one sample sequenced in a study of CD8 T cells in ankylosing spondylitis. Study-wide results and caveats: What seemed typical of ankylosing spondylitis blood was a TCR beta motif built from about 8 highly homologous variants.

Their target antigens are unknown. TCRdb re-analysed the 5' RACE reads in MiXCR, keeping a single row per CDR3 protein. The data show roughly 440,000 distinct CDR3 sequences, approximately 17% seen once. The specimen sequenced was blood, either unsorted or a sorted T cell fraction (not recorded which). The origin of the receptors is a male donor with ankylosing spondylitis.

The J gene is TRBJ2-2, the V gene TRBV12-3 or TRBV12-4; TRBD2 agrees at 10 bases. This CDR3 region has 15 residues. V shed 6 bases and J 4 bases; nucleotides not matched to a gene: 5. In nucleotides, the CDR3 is TGTGCCAGCAGGGTAGCGGGGGGCCCCACCGGGGAGCTGTTTTTT. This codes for CASRVAGGPTGELFF.

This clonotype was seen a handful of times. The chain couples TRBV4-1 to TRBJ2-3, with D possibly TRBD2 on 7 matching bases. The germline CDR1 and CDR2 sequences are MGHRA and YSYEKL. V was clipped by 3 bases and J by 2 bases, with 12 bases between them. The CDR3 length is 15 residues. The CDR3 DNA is TGCGCCAGCAGCCAGGGGGGGGGGCCCACAGATACGCAGTATTTT. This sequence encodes CASSQGGGPTDTQYF.

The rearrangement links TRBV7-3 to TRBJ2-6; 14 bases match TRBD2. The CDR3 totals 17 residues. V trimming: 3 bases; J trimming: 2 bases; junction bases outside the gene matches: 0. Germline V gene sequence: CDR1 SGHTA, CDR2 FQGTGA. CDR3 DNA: TGTGCCAGCAGCTTGGGACTAGCGGGAGCTGGGGCCAACGTCCTGACTTTC. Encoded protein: CASSLGLAGAGANVLTF.

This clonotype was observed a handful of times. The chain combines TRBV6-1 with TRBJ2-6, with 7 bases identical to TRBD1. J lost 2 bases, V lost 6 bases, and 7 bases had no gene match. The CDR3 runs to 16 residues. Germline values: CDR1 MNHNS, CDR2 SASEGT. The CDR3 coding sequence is TGTGCCAGCAGAATACAGGGGATGGCTGGGGCCAACGTCCTGACTTTC. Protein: CASRIQGMAGANVLTF.

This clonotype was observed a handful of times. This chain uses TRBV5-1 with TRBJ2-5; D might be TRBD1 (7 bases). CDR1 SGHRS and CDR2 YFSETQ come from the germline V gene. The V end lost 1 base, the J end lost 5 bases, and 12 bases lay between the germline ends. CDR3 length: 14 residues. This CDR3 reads CASSLFPGGETQYF. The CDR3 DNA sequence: TGCGCCAGCAGCTTGTTTCCAGGGGGGGAGACCCAGTACTTC.

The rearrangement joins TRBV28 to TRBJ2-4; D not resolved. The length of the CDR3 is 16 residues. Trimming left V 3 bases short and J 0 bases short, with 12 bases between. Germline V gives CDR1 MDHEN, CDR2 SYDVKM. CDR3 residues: CASSFGDNIAKNIQYF. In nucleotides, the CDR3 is TGTGCCAGCAGTTTTGGTGACAACATAGCCAAAAACATTCAGTACTTC.

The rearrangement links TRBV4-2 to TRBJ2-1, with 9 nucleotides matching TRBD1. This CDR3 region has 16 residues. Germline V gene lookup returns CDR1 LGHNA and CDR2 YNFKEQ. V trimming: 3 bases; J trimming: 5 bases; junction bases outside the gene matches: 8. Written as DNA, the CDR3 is TGTGCCAGCAGCCAGGAGGGACAGGGCTACAACAATGAGCAGTTCTTC. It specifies CASSQEGQGYNNEQFF.

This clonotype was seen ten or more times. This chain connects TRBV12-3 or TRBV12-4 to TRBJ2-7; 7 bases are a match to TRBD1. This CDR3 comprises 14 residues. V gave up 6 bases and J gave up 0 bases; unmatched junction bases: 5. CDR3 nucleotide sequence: TGTGCCAGCAGCTTAAGGGACAGCTCCTACGAGCAGTACTTC. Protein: CASSLRDSSYEQYF.

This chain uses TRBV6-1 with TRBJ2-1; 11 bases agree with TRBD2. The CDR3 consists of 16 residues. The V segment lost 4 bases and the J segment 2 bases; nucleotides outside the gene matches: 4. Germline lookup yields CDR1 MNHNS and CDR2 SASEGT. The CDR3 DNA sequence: TGTGCCAGCAGTGTTTCTAGCGGGGGGCCCTACAATGAGCAGTTCTTC. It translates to CASSVSSGGPYNEQFF.

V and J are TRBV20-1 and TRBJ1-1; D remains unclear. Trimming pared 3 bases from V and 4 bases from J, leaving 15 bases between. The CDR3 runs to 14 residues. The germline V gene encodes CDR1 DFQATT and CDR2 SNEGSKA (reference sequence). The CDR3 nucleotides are TGCAGTGCTAGCATCCAAGGACGCGTCACTGAAGCTTTCTTT. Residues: CSASIQGRVTEAFF.

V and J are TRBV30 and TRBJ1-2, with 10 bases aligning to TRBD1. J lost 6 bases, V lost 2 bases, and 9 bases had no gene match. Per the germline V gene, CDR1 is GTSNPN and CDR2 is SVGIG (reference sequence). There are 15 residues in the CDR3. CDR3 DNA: TGTGCCTGGAGTCTGAACCCGGGACAGGGGCATGGCTACACCTTC. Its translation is CAWSLNPGQGHGYTF.

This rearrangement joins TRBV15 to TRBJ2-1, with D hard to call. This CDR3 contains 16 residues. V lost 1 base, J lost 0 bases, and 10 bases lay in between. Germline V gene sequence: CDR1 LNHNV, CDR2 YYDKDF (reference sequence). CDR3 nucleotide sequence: TGTGCCACCAGCAGAGCGGCCTCCAGCTCCTACAATGAGCAGTTCTTC. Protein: CATSRAASSSYNEQFF. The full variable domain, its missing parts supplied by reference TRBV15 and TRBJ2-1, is DAMVIQNPRYQVTQFGKPVTLSCSQTLNHNVMYWYQQKSSQAPKLLFHYYDKDFNNEADTPDNFQSRRPNTSFCFLDIRSPGLGDTAMYLCATSRAASSSYNEQFFGPGTRLTVL.

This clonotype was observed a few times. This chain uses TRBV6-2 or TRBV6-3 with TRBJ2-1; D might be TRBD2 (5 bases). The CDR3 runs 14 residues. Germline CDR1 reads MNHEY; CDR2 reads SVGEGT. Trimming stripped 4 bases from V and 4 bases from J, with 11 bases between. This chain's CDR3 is CASSSHRLYNEQFF. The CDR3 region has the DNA TGTGCCAGCAGTTCCCATCGACTATACAATGAGCAGTTCTTC.